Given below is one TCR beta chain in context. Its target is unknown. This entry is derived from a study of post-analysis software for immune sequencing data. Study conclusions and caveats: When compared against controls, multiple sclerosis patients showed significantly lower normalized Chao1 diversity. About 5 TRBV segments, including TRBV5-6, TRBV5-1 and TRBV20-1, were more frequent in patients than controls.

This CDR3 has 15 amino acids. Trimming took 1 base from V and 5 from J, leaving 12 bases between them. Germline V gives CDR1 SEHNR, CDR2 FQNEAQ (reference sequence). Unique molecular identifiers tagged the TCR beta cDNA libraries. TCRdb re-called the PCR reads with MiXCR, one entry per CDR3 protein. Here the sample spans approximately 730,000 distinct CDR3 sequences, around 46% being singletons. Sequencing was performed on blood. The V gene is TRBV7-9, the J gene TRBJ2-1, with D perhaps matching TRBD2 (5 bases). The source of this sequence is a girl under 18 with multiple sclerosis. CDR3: CASSLGLTHNNEQFF. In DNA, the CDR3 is TGTGCCAGCAGCTTAGGACTAACACATAACAATGAGCAGTTCTTC.